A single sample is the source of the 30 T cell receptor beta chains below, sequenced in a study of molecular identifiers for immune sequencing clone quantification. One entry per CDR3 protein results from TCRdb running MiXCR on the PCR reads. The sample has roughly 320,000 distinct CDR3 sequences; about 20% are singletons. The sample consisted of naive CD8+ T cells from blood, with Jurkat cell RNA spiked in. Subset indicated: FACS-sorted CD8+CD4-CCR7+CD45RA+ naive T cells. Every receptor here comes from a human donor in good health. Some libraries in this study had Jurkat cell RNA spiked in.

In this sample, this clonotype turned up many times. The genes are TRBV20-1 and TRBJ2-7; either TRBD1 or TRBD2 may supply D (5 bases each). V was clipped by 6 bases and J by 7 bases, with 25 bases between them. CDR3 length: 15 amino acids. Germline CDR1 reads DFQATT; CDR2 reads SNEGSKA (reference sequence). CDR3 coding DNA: TGCAGTGCCCTACCGACCCTGGGGCAGGGACGGGAGCAGTACTTC. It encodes CSALPTLGQGREQYF.

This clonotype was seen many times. The CDR3 DNA sequence: TGTGCCAGCAGTTACCTGAGGCAGAACACTGAAGCTTTCTTT. It yields the protein CASSYLRQNTEAFF. V usage is TRBV6-2 or TRBV6-3 and J usage is TRBJ1-1; no definite D call. Germline V gene data show CDR1 as MNHEY and CDR2 as SVGEGT. The V and J ends lost 2 bases and 1 base respectively, with 8 bases between them. The CDR3 has 14 residues.

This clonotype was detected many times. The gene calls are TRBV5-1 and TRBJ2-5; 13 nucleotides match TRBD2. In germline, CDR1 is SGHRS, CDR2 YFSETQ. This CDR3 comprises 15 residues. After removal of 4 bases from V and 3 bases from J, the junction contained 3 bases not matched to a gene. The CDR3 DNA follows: TGCGCCAGCAGCACCGGACTAGCGGGGGAAGAGACCCAGTACTTC. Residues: CASSTGLAGEETQYF.

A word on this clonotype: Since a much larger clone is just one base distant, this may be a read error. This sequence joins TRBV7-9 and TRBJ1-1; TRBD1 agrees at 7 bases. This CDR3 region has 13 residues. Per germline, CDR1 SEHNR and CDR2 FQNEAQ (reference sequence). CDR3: CAGSFNRDSEAFF. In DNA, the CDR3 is TGTGCCGGCAGTTTTAACCGGGACAGTGAAGCTTTCTTT. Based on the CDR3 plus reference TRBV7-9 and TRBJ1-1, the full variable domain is DTGVSQNPRHKITKRGQNVTFRCDPISEHNRLYWYRQTLGQGPEFLTYFQNEAQLEKSRLLSDRFSAERPKGSFSTLEIQRTEQGDSAMYLCAGSFNRDSEAFFGQGTRLTVV.

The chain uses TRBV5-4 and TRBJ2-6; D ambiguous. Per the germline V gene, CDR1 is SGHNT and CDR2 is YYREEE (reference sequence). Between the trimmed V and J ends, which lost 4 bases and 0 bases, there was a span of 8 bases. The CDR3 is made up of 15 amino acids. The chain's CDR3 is CASSLWDSGANVLTF. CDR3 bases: TGTGCCAGCAGCCTCTGGGACTCTGGGGCCAACGTCCTGACTTTC. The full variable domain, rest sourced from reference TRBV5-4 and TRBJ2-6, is ETGVTQSPTHLIKTRGQQVTLRCSSQSGHNTVSWYQQALGQGPQFIFQYYREEENGRGNFPPRFSGLQFPNYSSELNVNALELDDSALYLCASSLWDSGANVLTFGAGSRLTVL.

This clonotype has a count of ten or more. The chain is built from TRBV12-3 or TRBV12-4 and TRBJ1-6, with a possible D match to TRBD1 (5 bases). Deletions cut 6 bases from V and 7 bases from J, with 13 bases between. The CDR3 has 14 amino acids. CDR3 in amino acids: CASSPTGGNSPLHF. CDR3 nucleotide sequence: TGTGCCAGCAGCCCCACAGGAGGCAATTCACCCCTCCACTTT.

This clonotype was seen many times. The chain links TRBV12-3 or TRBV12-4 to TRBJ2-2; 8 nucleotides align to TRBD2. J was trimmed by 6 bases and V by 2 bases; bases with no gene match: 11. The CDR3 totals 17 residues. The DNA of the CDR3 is TGTGCCAGCAGTTTAACCGGGACTAGTGAGGGGGCCGGGGAGCTGTTTTTT. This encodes CASSLTGTSEGAGELFF.

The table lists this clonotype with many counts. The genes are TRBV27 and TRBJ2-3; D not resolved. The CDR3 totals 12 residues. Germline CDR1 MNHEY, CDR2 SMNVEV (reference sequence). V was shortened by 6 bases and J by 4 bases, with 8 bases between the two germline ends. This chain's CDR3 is CASSQTADTQYF. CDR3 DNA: TGTGCCAGCAGCCAGACGGCAGATACGCAGTATTTT.

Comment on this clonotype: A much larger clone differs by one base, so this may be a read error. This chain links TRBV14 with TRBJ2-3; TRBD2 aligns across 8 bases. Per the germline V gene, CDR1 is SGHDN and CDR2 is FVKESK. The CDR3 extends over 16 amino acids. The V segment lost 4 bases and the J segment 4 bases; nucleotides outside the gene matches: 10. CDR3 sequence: CASSLLSGGLPDTQYF. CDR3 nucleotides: TGTGCCAGCAGCCTTCTCTCGGGGGGGCTCCCAGATACGCAGTATTTT.

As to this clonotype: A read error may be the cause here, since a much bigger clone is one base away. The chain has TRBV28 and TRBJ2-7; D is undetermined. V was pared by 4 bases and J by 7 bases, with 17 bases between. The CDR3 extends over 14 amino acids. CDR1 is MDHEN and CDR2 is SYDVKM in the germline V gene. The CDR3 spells CASSSRGTPREQYF. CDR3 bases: TGTGCCAGCAGTTCACGAGGCACCCCCAGGGAGCAGTACTTC.

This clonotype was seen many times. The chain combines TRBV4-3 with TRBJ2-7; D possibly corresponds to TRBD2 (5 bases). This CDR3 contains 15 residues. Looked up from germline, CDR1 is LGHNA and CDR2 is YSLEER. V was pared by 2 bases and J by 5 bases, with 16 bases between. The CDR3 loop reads CASSQSVLEFDEQYF. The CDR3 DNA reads TGCGCCAGCAGCCAATCGGTACTAGAGTTCGACGAGCAGTACTTC.

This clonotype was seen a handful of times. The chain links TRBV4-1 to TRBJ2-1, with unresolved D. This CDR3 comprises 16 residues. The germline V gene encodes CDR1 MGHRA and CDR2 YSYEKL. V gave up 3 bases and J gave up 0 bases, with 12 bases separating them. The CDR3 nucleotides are TGCGCCAGCAGCCACCTTGACTGGAGCTCCTACAATGAGCAGTTCTTC. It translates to CASSHLDWSSYNEQFF.

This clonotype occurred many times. DNA for the CDR3: TGTGCCAGCAGCCCGCAAACAGGGATGGGCACTGAAGCTTTCTTT. This gives the protein CASSPQTGMGTEAFF. This rearrangement joins TRBV7-2 to TRBJ1-1; a possible D gene is TRBD1 (6 bases). V was trimmed by 5 bases and J by 4 bases, leaving 17 bases between them. Germline CDR1 reads SGHTA; CDR2 reads FQGNSA. The CDR3 is made up of 15 amino acids.

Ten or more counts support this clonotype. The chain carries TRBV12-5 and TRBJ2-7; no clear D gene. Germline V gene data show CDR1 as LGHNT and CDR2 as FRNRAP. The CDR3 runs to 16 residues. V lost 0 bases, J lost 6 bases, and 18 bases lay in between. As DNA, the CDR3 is TGTGCTAGTGGTTTGGTACTGGGCACCCCAGCTCCCGAGCAGTACTTC. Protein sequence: CASGLVLGTPAPEQYF.

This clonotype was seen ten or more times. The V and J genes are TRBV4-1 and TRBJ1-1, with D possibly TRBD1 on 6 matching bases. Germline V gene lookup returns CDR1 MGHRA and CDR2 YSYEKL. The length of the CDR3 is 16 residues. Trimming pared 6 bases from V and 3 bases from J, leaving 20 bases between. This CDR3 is CASSSITGRGDTEAFF. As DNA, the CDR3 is TGCGCCAGCAGTTCTATAACAGGGCGGGGGGACACTGAAGCTTTCTTT.

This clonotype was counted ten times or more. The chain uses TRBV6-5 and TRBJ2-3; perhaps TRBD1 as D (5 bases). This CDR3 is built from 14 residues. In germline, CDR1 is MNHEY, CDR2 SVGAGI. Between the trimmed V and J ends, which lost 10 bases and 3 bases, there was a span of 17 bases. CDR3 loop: CATNPGLGTDTQYF. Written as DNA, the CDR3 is TGTGCCACGAATCCAGGGCTGGGGACAGATACGCAGTATTTT.

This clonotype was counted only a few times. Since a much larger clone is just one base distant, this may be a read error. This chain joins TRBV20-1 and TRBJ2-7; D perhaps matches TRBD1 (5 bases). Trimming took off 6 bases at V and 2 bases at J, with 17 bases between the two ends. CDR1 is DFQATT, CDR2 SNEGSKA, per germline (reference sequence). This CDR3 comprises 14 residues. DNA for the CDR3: TGCAGTGCCCAAGACCAGGGAAGCCCCTACGAGCAGTACTTC. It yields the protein CSAQDQGSPYEQYF.

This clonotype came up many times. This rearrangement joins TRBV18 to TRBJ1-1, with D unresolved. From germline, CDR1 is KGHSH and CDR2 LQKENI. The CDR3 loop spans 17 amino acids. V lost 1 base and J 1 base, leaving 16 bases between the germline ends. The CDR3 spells CASSPLEVSRKNTEAFF. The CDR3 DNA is TGTGCCAGCTCACCACTTGAGGTCTCTAGAAAGAACACTGAAGCTTTCTTT.

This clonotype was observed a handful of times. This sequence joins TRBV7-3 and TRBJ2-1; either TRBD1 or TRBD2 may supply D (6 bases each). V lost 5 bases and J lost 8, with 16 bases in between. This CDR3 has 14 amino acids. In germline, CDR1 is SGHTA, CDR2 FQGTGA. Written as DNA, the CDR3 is TGTGCCAGCAGCCCCAGGGGTAGGGGGGATGAGCAGTTCTTC. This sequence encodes CASSPRGRGDEQFF.

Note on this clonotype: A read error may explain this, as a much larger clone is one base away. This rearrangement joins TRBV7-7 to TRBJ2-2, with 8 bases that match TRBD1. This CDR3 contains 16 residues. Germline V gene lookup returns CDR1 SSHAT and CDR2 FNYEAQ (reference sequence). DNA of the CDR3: TGTGCTTGCAGCCAATACCCGGGACAGGTCCCCGGGGAGCTGTTTTTT. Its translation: CACSQYPGQVPGELFF.

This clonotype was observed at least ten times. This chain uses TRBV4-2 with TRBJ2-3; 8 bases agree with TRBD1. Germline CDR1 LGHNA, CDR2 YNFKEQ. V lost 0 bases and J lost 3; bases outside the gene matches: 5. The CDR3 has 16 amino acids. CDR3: CASSQDRTGFTDTQYF. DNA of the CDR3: TGTGCCAGCAGCCAAGATCGGACAGGGTTTACAGATACGCAGTATTTT.

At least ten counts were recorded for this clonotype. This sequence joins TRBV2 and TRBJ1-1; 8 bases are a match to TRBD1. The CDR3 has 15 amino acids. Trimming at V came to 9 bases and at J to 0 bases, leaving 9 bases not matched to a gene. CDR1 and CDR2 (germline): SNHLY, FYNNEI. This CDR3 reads CASRTRQGLNTEAFF. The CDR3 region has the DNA TGTGCCAGTCGAACTCGACAGGGGTTGAACACTGAAGCTTTCTTT.

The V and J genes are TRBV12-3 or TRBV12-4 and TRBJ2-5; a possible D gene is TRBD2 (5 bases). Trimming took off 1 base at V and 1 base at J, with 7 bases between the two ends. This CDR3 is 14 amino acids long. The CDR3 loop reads CASSLVASQETQYF. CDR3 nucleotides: TGTGCCAGCAGTTTAGTAGCGTCCCAAGAGACCCAGTACTTC.

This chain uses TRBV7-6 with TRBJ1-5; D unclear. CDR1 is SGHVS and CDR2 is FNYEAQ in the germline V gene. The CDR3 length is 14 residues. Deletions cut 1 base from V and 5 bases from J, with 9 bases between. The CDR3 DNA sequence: TGTGCCAGCAGCTTAGTTATAGACGATCAGCCCCAGCATTTT. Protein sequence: CASSLVIDDQPQHF.

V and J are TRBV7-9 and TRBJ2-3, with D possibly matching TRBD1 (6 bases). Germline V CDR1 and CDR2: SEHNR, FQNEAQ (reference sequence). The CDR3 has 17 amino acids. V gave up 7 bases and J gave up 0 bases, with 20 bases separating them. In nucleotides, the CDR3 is TGTGCCAGCACCGACCGGGACACCGAGTCTAGCACAGATACGCAGTATTTT. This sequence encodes CASTDRDTESSTDTQYF. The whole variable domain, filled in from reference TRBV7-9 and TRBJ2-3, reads DTGVSQNPRHKITKRGQNVTFRCDPISEHNRLYWYRQTLGQGPEFLTYFQNEAQLEKSRLLSDRFSAERPKGSFSTLEIQRTEQGDSAMYLCASTDRDTESSTDTQYFGPGTRLTVL.

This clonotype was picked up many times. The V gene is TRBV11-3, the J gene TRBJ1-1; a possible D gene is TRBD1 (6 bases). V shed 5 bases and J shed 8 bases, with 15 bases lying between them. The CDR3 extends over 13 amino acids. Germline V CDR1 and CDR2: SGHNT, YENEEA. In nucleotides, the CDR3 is TGTGCCAGCAGCCCCGGGACGACAGGAGAAGCTTTCTTT. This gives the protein CASSPGTTGEAFF.

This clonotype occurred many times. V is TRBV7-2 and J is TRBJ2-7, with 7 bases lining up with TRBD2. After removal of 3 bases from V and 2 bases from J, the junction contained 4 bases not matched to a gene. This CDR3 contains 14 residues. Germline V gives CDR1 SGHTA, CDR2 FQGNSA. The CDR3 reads CASSLAGEPYEQYF. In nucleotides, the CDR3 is TGTGCCAGCAGCTTGGCGGGAGAGCCCTACGAGCAGTACTTC.

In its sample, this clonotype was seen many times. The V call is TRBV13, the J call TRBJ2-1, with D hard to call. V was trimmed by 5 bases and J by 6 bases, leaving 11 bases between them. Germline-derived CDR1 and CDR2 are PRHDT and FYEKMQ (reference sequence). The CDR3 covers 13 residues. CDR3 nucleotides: TGTGCCAGCAGCGCCCGACATTTCAATGAGCAGTTCTTC. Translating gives CASSARHFNEQFF.

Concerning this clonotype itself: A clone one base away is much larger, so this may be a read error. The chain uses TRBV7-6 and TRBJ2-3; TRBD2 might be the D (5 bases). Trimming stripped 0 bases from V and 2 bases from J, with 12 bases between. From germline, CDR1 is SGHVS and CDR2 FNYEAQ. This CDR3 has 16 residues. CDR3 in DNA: TGTGCCAGCAGCTTAGCGGAGGCCCCTGACACAGATACGCAGTATTTT. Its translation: CASSLAEAPDTDTQYF.

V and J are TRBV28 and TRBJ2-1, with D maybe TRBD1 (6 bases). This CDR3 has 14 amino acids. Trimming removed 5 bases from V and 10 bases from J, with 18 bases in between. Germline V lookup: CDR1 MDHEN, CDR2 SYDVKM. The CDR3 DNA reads TGTGCCAGCAGTCCCGGGACACCGGTTGGGGAGCAGTTCTTC. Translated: CASSPGTPVGEQFF.